These T cell receptor beta chains were read from a single sample in a study of identical twins. TCRdb passed the 5' RACE reads through MiXCR, listing each CDR3 protein once. The sample gives 1.5 million or so distinct CDR3 sequences, roughly 35% of which show up once; more than 0.25% is in the top ten. The sample consisted of cord blood. All receptors derive from a newborn girl in good health. The CDR3 runs from the conserved cysteine through the conserved F or W. The order of the fields is CDR3 protein, CDR3 DNA, clone size, J gene, D gene, V gene. The D gene is left open where the match is weak. Clone size is given for some rows only: seen once, a few or many times, or a class if the clone is expanded.

CASSPWTGSYNEQFF | TGTGCCAGCAGTCCATGGACGGGCTCCTACAATGAGCAGTTCTTC | NA | TRBJ2-1 | NA | TRBV12-3/TRBV12-4
CASREPYYGYTF | TGTGCCAGCAGAGAGCCTTACTATGGCTACACCTTC | NA | TRBJ1-2 | NA | TRBV28
CASSLSLTSPLREQYF | TGTGCCAGCAGTTTATCGTTGACTAGCCCTCTGAGGGAGCAGTACTTC | NA | TRBJ2-7 | TRBD2 | TRBV27
CATSDTTGTSGKNEQFF | TGTGCCACCAGTGACACAACCGGGACTAGCGGGAAAAATGAGCAGTTCTTC | few | TRBJ2-1 | TRBD2 | TRBV24-1
CASSLAGTSGRNNEQFF | TGTGCCAGCAGCTTAGCCGGGACTAGCGGGCGTAACAATGAGCAGTTCTTC | NA | TRBJ2-1 | TRBD2 | TRBV7-2
CASSQASFGAGGSSCNEQFF | TGTGCCAGCAGCCAAGCTAGTTTCGGAGCGGGGGGGAGCTCCTGCAATGAGCAGTTCTTC | NA | TRBJ2-1 | TRBD2 | TRBV3-1
CSAVPTRKGTDTQYF | TGCAGCGCCGTTCCGACTAGGAAAGGCACAGATACGCAGTATTTT | NA | TRBJ2-3 | NA | TRBV29-1
CATSDTPPGTDSYNEQYF | TGTGCCACCAGTGATACGCCCCCAGGGACTGACTCCTACAATGAGCAGTACTTC | NA | TRBJ2-7 | NA | TRBV24-1
CASSLGGLETALHF | TGTGCCAGCAGCCTCGGAGGGTTGGAAACGGCCCTCCACTTT | few | TRBJ1-6 | NA | TRBV4-2
CASSAGASSPLHF | TGTGCCAGCAGTGCCGGGGCGAGTTCACCCCTCCACTTT | once | TRBJ1-6 | NA | TRBV27
CSATGAGGYQETQYF | TGCAGTGCTACCGGAGCGGGGGGTTATCAAGAGACCCAGTACTTC | NA | TRBJ2-5 | TRBD2 | TRBV20-1
CASSRQGSNYNEQFF | TGTGCCAGCAGCCGGCAGGGGTCAAACTACAATGAGCAGTTCTTC | few | TRBJ2-1 | NA | TRBV3-1
CASNRGFPSYEQYF | TGCGCCAGCAATAGGGGGTTCCCGTCCTACGAGCAGTACTTC | NA | TRBJ2-7 | NA | TRBV10-2
CSALGVAGASYNEQFF | TGCAGTGCTCTTGGGGTAGCGGGGGCCTCCTACAATGAGCAGTTCTTC | few | TRBJ2-1 | TRBD2 | TRBV20-1
CASSLARRGRSADTQYF | TGTGCCAGCAGTTTAGCGAGGCGGGGCCGGAGCGCAGATACGCAGTATTTT | NA | TRBJ2-3 | NA | TRBV12-3/TRBV12-4
CASSNFRDRGLREQFF | TGTGCCAGCAGTAACTTTCGGGACAGGGGGCTACGGGAGCAGTTCTTC | NA | TRBJ2-1 | TRBD1 | TRBV7-9
CASFRGLAGVGEQYF | TGTGCCAGCTTTCGCGGACTAGCGGGAGTTGGCGAGCAGTACTTC | NA | TRBJ2-7 | TRBD2 | TRBV7-2
CASSLVGRGGSTEAFF | TGTGCCAGCAGCTTAGTTGGCAGGGGAGGGTCCACTGAAGCTTTCTTT | few | TRBJ1-1 | NA | TRBV7-9
CASSEDGRTNQPQHF | TGTGCCAGCAGTGAAGACGGGAGGACGAATCAGCCCCAGCATTTT | NA | TRBJ1-5 | NA | TRBV6-1
CSARDLQASTDTQYF | TGCAGTGCTAGAGATCTTCAGGCTAGCACAGATACGCAGTATTTT | few | TRBJ2-3 | NA | TRBV20-1
CASSSLKATGAYGYTF | TGTGCCAGCAGTTCCTTAAAGGCGACAGGAGCATATGGCTACACCTTC | few | TRBJ1-2 | NA | TRBV28
CASSQGGRINEKLFF | TGTGCCAGCAGCCAAGGGGGCAGGATTAATGAAAAACTGTTTTTT | NA | TRBJ1-4 | NA | TRBV3-1
CASSSRGQGAETQYF | TGCGCCAGCAGCTCTCGGGGACAGGGGGCAGAGACCCAGTACTTC | few | TRBJ2-5 | TRBD1 | TRBV5-1
CASREQGLEAFF | TGTGCCAGCAGAGAGCAGGGGCTTGAAGCTTTCTTT | NA | TRBJ1-1 | NA | TRBV6-1
CASSLGTGWEPQHF | TGTGCCAGCAGCTTAGGAACAGGGTGGGAGCCCCAGCATTTT | NA | TRBJ1-5 | NA | TRBV7-9
CSAAAHTDTQYF | TGCAGCGCTGCGGCCCACACAGATACGCAGTATTTT | NA | TRBJ2-3 | NA | TRBV29-1
CSVDSLSGRANEQYF | TGCAGCGTTGATAGCCTTAGCGGGAGGGCGAATGAGCAGTACTTC | few | TRBJ2-5 | TRBD2 | TRBV29-1
CASSEIPRGTGELFF | TGTGCCAGCAGTGAAATCCCCAGGGGGACCGGGGAGCTGTTTTTT | NA | TRBJ2-2 | TRBD1 | TRBV6-4
CATSDFSQETQYF | TGTGCCACCAGTGATTTTTCGCAAGAGACCCAGTACTTC | many | TRBJ2-5 | NA | TRBV24-1
CASSAMTGTSGYEQYF | TGTGCCAGCAGTGCTATGACCGGGACTAGCGGCTACGAGCAGTACTTC | NA | TRBJ2-7 | TRBD2 | TRBV28
CARRYNEQYF | TGCGCCAGGAGGTACAATGAGCAGTACTTC | NA | TRBJ2-7 | NA | TRBV5-1
CASSFLGRGGFNYGYTF | TGTGCCAGCAGCTTTTTGGGGAGGGGGGGATTTAACTATGGCTACACCTTC | NA | TRBJ1-2 | NA | TRBV7-7
CSAQRGTSYNEQFF | TGCAGTGCGCAGCGGGGGACCTCCTACAATGAGCAGTTCTTC | NA | TRBJ2-1 | TRBD2 | TRBV20-1
CASSLRVRGGRAYNEQFF | TGTGCCAGCAGCTTAAGGGTTCGGGGCGGGAGGGCCTACAATGAGCAGTTCTTC | NA | TRBJ2-1 | TRBD2 | TRBV7-2
CASKRRNEQFF | TGTGCCAGCAAGCGACGCAATGAGCAGTTCTTC | NA | TRBJ2-1 | NA | TRBV28
CAWTLAEGRDEQFF | TGTGCCTGGACCCTAGCGGAGGGGCGAGATGAGCAGTTCTTC | few | TRBJ2-1 | TRBD2 | TRBV30
CSVSPGQNTEAFF | TGCAGCGTATCTCCGGGACAGAACACTGAAGCTTTCTTT | NA | TRBJ1-1 | NA | TRBV29-1
CASGLSPDYNEQFF | TGTGCTAGTGGTTTGTCTCCAGATTATAATGAGCAGTTCTTC | NA | TRBJ2-1 | NA | TRBV12-5
CASSLGQPTYEQYF | TGCGCCAGCAGCTTGGGACAGCCTACATACGAGCAGTACTTC | NA | TRBJ2-7 | NA | TRBV5-1
CASSVALVGAYEQYF | TGTGCCAGCAGCGTAGCCCTAGTAGGAGCTTACGAGCAGTACTTC | NA | TRBJ2-7 | NA | TRBV7-2
CASSPRGHGQFF | TGTGCCAGTAGTCCCAGGGGTCATGGGCAGTTCTTC | NA | TRBJ2-1 | NA | TRBV19